These 30 T cell receptor beta chains came from one sample sequenced in a study of siplizumab effects on memory and regulatory T cells. Data came from immunoSEQ multiplex PCR; TCRdb stores just in-frame clones and leaves some out. The sample holds 70,000 to 95,000 clones, more than 95% seen once. The sample comprised naive CD4+ T cells sorted from blood. The receptor set was obtained from a human donor in good health.

This chain connects TRBV29-1 to TRBJ2-5, with D maybe TRBD2 (6 bases). V dropped 6 bases and J dropped 5 bases, with 19 bases sitting between them. CDR3 length: 14 amino acids. Germline V CDR1 and CDR2: SQVTM, ANQGSEA. The CDR3 loop reads CSVETSPWGETQYF. The CDR3 nucleotides are TGCAGCGTGGAGACTAGTCCTTGGGGGGAGACCCAGTACTTC.

This chain joins TRBV6-6 and TRBJ2-1; unclear D gene. Trimming took 4 bases from V and 6 from J, leaving 10 bases between them. The CDR3 totals 13 residues. The germline gives CDR1 MNHNY, CDR2 SVGAGI (reference sequence). CDR3 region: CASSLPFGNEQFF. DNA for the CDR3: TGTGCCAGCAGTTTACCATTTGGCAATGAGCAGTTCTTC.

The gene calls are TRBV2 and TRBJ1-5, with D perhaps TRBD1 (5 bases). Germline CDR1 SNHLY, CDR2 FYNNEI. This CDR3 region has 14 residues. V was trimmed by 0 bases and J by 2 bases, leaving 5 bases between them. CDR3 sequence reads: CASSEAGGNQPQHF. The CDR3 DNA reads as TGTGCCAGCAGTGAAGCAGGGGGCAATCAGCCCCAGCATTTT.

This clone was recorded only once. CDR3 sequence reads: CASVLGTLSSGNTIYF. For the CDR3, the DNA is TGTGCCAGCGTTTTGGGGACACTTTCCTCTGGAAACACCATATATTTT. V usage is TRBV28 and J usage is TRBJ1-3, with D tentatively TRBD1 (6 bases). Trimming stripped 8 bases from V and 0 bases from J, with 17 bases between. Germline V gene lookup returns CDR1 MDHEN and CDR2 SYDVKM. The CDR3 covers 16 residues.

The chain couples TRBV27 to TRBJ1-5; D may be TRBD1 (6 bases). This CDR3 has 18 residues. Germline V lookup: CDR1 MNHEY, CDR2 SMNVEV (reference sequence). V dropped 0 bases and J dropped 1 base, with 16 bases sitting between them. The CDR3 nucleotides are TGTGCCAGCAGTTTATCCGGGGGGCAGGGCCCAAGCAATCAGCCCCAGCATTTT. Residues: CASSLSGGQGPSNQPQHF.

The rearrangement links TRBV5-1 to TRBJ2-7; the D call may be TRBD1 or TRBD2 (5 bases each). With 4 bases removed from V and 7 bases from J, the gap between germline ends came to 15 bases. Germline V lookup: CDR1 SGHRS, CDR2 YFSETQ. The CDR3 sequence is 13 residues long. In nucleotides, the CDR3 is TGCGCCAGCAGCAACCCCGGGACCATTGAGCAGTACTTC. It encodes CASSNPGTIEQYF.

The rearrangement joins TRBV5-4 to TRBJ2-1; 9 bases are a match to TRBD2. The CDR3 spans 16 residues. Losses at the gene ends were 3 bases for V and 3 bases for J; bases not matched to a gene: 7. Per the germline V gene, CDR1 is SGHNT and CDR2 is YYREEE (reference sequence). The CDR3 protein is CASSSGQRGDYNEQFF. In DNA, the CDR3 is TGTGCCAGCAGCTCAGGGCAGCGGGGGGACTACAATGAGCAGTTCTTC.

This clone has only one observation. In nucleotides, the CDR3 is TGTGCCAGCGGCGGGGGGCCGTACCAAGAGACCCAGTACTTC. Amino acid sequence: CASGGGPYQETQYF. This chain joins TRBV7-6 and TRBJ2-5; TRBD2 agrees at 8 bases. J lost 0 bases, V lost 8 bases, and 5 bases had no gene match. This CDR3 comprises 14 residues. In germline, CDR1 is SGHVS, CDR2 FNYEAQ.

The chain is built from TRBV4-3 and TRBJ2-3; D perhaps matches TRBD2 (5 bases). CDR1 is LGHNA and CDR2 is YSLEER in the germline V gene. The CDR3 is made up of 14 amino acids. Trimming pared 1 base from V and 4 bases from J, leaving 9 bases between. CDR3: CASSQGGIADTQYF. In DNA, the CDR3 is TGCGCCAGCAGCCAAGGAGGGATCGCAGATACGCAGTATTTT.

V is TRBV6-5 and J is TRBJ2-7; D may be TRBD2 (6 bases). Per germline, CDR1 MNHEY and CDR2 SVGAGI. With 4 bases removed from V and 1 base from J, the gap between germline ends came to 11 bases. The CDR3 consists of 14 residues. Here the CDR3 reads CASSSPRGSYEQYF. The DNA of the CDR3 is TGTGCCAGCAGTTCCCCCCGGGGGTCCTACGAGCAGTACTTC.

The chain carries TRBV15 and TRBJ1-1; D unresolved. V dropped 0 bases and J dropped 3 bases, with 5 bases sitting between them. Germline lookup yields CDR1 LNHNV and CDR2 YYDKDF (reference sequence). This CDR3 spans 13 amino acids. The CDR3 region has the DNA TGTGCCACCAGCAGAGAGGGGTACACTGAAGCTTTCTTT. It is translated as CATSREGYTEAFF.

The chain recombines TRBV28 with TRBJ1-5, with D possibly TRBD1 on 5 matching bases. There are 13 residues in the CDR3. Germline CDR1 is MDHEN and CDR2 is SYDVKM. The V and J ends lost 10 bases and 3 bases respectively, with 13 bases between them. The CDR3 spells CAILGRNNQPQHF. Here the CDR3 DNA reads TGTGCCATCCTGGGACGGAACAATCAGCCCCAGCATTTT.

The table lists this clone with a count of one. J is TRBJ2-7 and V is TRBV28, with 10 positions matching TRBD2. Germline trimming cut 8 bases from V and 4 bases from J; bases unmatched to any gene: 14. This CDR3 spans 16 amino acids. Germline assignment: CDR1 MDHEN and CDR2 SYDVKM. The CDR3, as DNA: TGTGCCAGCGCCATTGGAGGTACTAGCGGGGATTACGAGCAGTACTTC. Protein sequence: CASAIGGTSGDYEQYF. Full variable domain (outside the CDR3, taken from reference TRBV28 and TRBJ2-7): DVKVTQSSRYLVKRTGEKVFLECVQDMDHENMFWYRQDPGLGLRLIYFSYDVKMKEKGDIPEGYSVSREKKERFSLILESASTNQTSMYLCASAIGGTSGDYEQYFGPGTRLTVT.

The chain is built from TRBV29-1 and TRBJ2-1; D is unclear. The V gene's germline CDR1 is SQVTM and CDR2 ANQGSEA. V lost 3 bases to trimming and J lost 9 bases, with 9 bases between them. The CDR3 has 11 amino acids. DNA of the CDR3: TGCAGCGTTGATACCCAGGTTGAGCAGTTCTTC. Its translation is CSVDTQVEQFF.

The chain employs TRBV10-2 and TRBJ2-7; D is possibly TRBD1 (5 bases). Trimming left V 10 bases short and J 3 bases short, with 13 bases between. This CDR3 spans 12 amino acids. The germline V gene encodes CDR1 WSHSY and CDR2 SAAADI. The chain's CDR3 is CATGDSHYEQYF. DNA of the CDR3: TGCGCCACTGGAGACAGTCACTACGAGCAGTACTTC.

The rearrangement uses TRBV6-6 and TRBJ1-1; D gene unclear. The CDR3 is 13 residues long. Germline-derived CDR1 and CDR2 are MNHNY and SVGAGI (reference sequence). V was clipped by 0 bases and J by 4 bases, with 6 bases between them. CDR3 sequence: CASSYSEVTEAFF. In DNA form, the CDR3 reads TGTGCCAGCAGTTACTCGGAGGTCACTGAAGCTTTCTTT.

The chain uses TRBV20-1 and TRBJ1-2, with a weak D call TRBD1 (5 bases). Per the germline V gene, CDR1 is DFQATT and CDR2 is SNEGSKA (reference sequence). V lost 4 bases and J 8 bases, leaving 11 bases between the germline ends. CDR3 length: 11 amino acids. The CDR3 sequence: CSATSWGGYTF. The CDR3 nucleotides are TGCAGTGCTACCTCCTGGGGCGGCTACACCTTC.

The V and J genes are TRBV6-5 and TRBJ2-2; TRBD1 aligns across 8 bases. V was pared by 0 bases and J by 8 bases, with 8 bases of the junction left unmatched. The CDR3 sequence is 16 residues long. Looked up from germline, CDR1 is MNHEY and CDR2 is SVGAGI. This CDR3 reads CASSYSTAGGSGELFF. The CDR3 DNA sequence: TGTGCCAGCAGTTACTCGACGGCAGGGGGCTCGGGGGAGCTGTTTTTT.

The chain links TRBV6-1 to TRBJ1-6; possibly TRBD1 for D (6 bases). Trimming took off 5 bases at V and 7 bases at J, with 12 bases between the two ends. CDR1 is MNHNS, CDR2 SASEGT, per germline. The CDR3 is 14 residues long. The CDR3 DNA follows: TGTGCCAGCAGTCCCTCGGGACAAAATTCACCCCTCCACTTT. Amino acid sequence: CASSPSGQNSPLHF.

The chain's CDR3 is CAWGLSGNTIYF. CDR3 bases: TGTGCCTGGGGGCTCTCTGGAAACACCATATATTTT. This chain connects TRBV30 to TRBJ1-3; unclear D gene. V lost 5 bases and J lost 0, with 5 bases in between. Looked up from germline, CDR1 is GTSNPN and CDR2 is SVGIG (reference sequence). The CDR3 totals 12 residues.

The gene calls are TRBV28 and TRBJ2-1; no reliable D call. The CDR3 totals 13 residues. Germline CDR1 is MDHEN and CDR2 is SYDVKM. V lost 6 bases and J 8 bases, leaving 14 bases between the germline ends. Written as DNA, the CDR3 is TGTGCCAGCAGCCCTCATACCGTAGATGAGCAGTTCTTC. This codes for CASSPHTVDEQFF.

The chain joins TRBV6-5 to TRBJ2-1; TRBD1 agrees at 7 bases. The CDR3 spans 14 residues. Trimming at V came to 5 bases and at J to 4 bases, leaving 5 bases not matched to a gene. Germline CDR1 and CDR2: MNHEY and SVGAGI. CDR3 sequence (DNA): TGTGCCAGCAGTCGACCAGGGGGATACAATGAGCAGTTCTTC. It encodes CASSRPGGYNEQFF.

The genes are TRBV10-3 and TRBJ1-3; D gene ambiguous. The V end lost 0 bases, the J end lost 0 bases, and 6 bases lay between the germline ends. There are 15 residues in the CDR3. CDR1 and CDR2 (germline): ENHRY, SYGVKD. Here the CDR3 reads CAISESTYSGNTIYF. CDR3 bases: TGTGCCATCAGTGAGTCCACGTACTCTGGAAACACCATATATTTT.

The gene calls are TRBV18 and TRBJ1-2; TRBD1 matches 10 bases. Germline trimming cut 2 bases from V and 4 bases from J; bases unmatched to any gene: 4. The CDR3 extends over 15 amino acids. The germline CDR1 and CDR2 sequences are KGHSH and LQKENI. CDR3 residues: CASSPTTGGSYGYTF. CDR3 nucleotides: TGTGCCAGCTCACCAACGACAGGGGGCAGCTATGGCTACACCTTC.

This clone appeared a single time. The V call is TRBV6-1, the J call TRBJ1-5; possibly TRBD1 for D (5 bases). V was pared by 2 bases and J by 6 bases, with 14 bases between. The CDR3 has 15 residues. CDR1 and CDR2 from the germline V gene are MNHNS and SASEGT. The CDR3 sequence: CASSESAGPFQPQHF. In DNA, the CDR3 is TGTGCCAGCAGTGAATCGGCAGGGCCGTTTCAGCCCCAGCATTTT.

The genes are TRBV9 and TRBJ2-2, with D perhaps TRBD1 (5 bases). CDR3 length: 17 amino acids. Germline V CDR1 and CDR2: SGDLS, YYNGEE. The V end lost 0 bases, the J end lost 2 bases, and 14 bases lay between the germline ends. The CDR3 loop reads CASSVGGFGANTGELFF. As DNA, the CDR3 is TGTGCCAGCAGCGTAGGAGGTTTTGGGGCTAACACCGGGGAGCTGTTTTTT.

The chain has TRBV19 and TRBJ1-4; unclear D gene. Trimming shortened V by 3 bases and J by 0 bases, and 8 bases separated the two germline ends. The CDR3 is 15 amino acids. Germline V lookup: CDR1 LNHDA, CDR2 SQIVND (reference sequence). CDR3 region: CASSMVPTTNEKLFF. DNA of the CDR3: TGTGCCAGTAGTATGGTCCCTACAACTAATGAAAAACTGTTTTTT.

V gene TRBV19 combines with J gene TRBJ1-2, with D unresolved. Trimming removed 6 bases at V and 6 bases at J, with 23 bases between. Germline loops: CDR1 LNHDA, CDR2 SQIVND (reference sequence). The CDR3 sequence is 16 residues long. CDR3 nucleotide sequence: TGTGCCAGTAGCCCGCTTGGTCTTGGCATTCTCAATGGCTACACCTTC. Translating it yields CASSPLGLGILNGYTF.

The chain uses TRBV5-6 and TRBJ1-2; D is unresolved. The germline V and J ends were trimmed by 4 bases and 2 bases, with 21 bases remaining between them. The CDR3 is 17 amino acids. CDR1 and CDR2 (germline): SGHDT, YYEEEE. CDR3 in DNA: TGTGCCAGCAGCCCAGGCGGGCGCGGGAAGGCGAACTATGGCTACACCTTC. Translation: CASSPGGRGKANYGYTF. Based on the CDR3 plus reference TRBV5-6 and TRBJ1-2, the full variable domain is DAGVTQSPTHLIKTRGQQVTLRCSPKSGHDTVSWYQQALGQGPQFIFQYYEEEERQRGNFPDRFSGHQFPNYSSELNVNALLLGDSALYLCASSPGGRGKANYGYTFGSGTRLTVV.

This clone was recorded once. V gene TRBV18 combines with J gene TRBJ1-1; D possibly corresponds to TRBD1 (6 bases). The CDR3 runs to 15 residues. The V gene's germline CDR1 is KGHSH and CDR2 LQKENI. With 2 bases removed from V and 1 base from J, the gap between germline ends came to 11 bases. For the CDR3, the DNA is TGTGCCAGCTCACCAGCGGGGGCGCAGAACACTGAAGCTTTCTTT. It is translated as CASSPAGAQNTEAFF.